Listed here is a single T cell receptor beta chain. Its target is unknown. This table comes from immunoSEQ multiplex PCR, and its TCRdb copy is limited to in-frame clones, with some not included. The profile shows more than 40,000 clones, more than 60% of them singletons. This specimen comes from a study of vaccination effects on CD4 cells after COVID-19. The germline V gene encodes CDR1 LGHDT and CDR2 YNNKEL (reference sequence). The CDR3 sequence is 14 residues long. J lost 3 bases, V lost 3 bases, and 5 bases had no gene match. CD4+ T cells specific for antigen were expanded with viral peptide pools by the ViraFEST assay before sequencing. Culture lasted about ten days before CD4+ T cell isolation. Vaccine recipients had no previous SARS-CoV-2 infection; their nucleocapsid antibodies were negative.

The sequence was obtained from a human donor who received a COVID-19 vaccine. The rearrangement links TRBV3-1 (or the pseudogene TRBV3-2) to TRBJ2-7, with 7 positions matching TRBD1. The input for sequencing was CD4+ T cells from PBMCs cultured with HCoV-OC43 spike peptides, taken before COVID-19 vaccination. Noted subset: HCoV-OC43 spike overlapping peptide pool stimulation. The CDR3 loop reads CASSQGQSLYEQYF. CDR3 bases: TGTGCCAGCAGCCAGGGACAGAGCCTCTACGAGCAGTACTTC.